The sequence of this T cell receptor (beta chain) was determined in a study of cytomegalovirus exposure and HLA in healthy donors. As for the study in general: Previous work identified 120 million or so unique TCR beta sequences from around 200 million T cells. General study findings and limits: In an earlier analysis, about 87% or about 30%: the productive usage of most TCR beta V segments. When analyzed later, the rates of TCR association showed variation by HLA locus, with DRB1 the most and HLA-C the fewest.

V lost 3 bases and J lost 7; bases outside the gene matches: 4. The CDR3 totals 13 residues. Germline CDR1 is MDHEN and CDR2 is SYDVKM. Of note for this clone: Its specificity is unknown.

With 60 Vbeta and 13 Jbeta primers, the PCR was carried out. Sequenced by immunoSEQ multiplex PCR; TCRdb stores in-frame clones only, minus some. The repertoire consists of 90,000 to 150,000 clones, with 74% occurring once and the leading ten covering roughly 12%. The sequence was obtained from a woman aged 50 to 60 in good health and CMV-seropositive. The specimen sequenced was PBMCs. The rearrangement joins TRBV28 to TRBJ1-2, with 8 bases fitting TRBD1. CDR3 region: CASSFGQGGGYTF. CDR3 sequence (DNA): TGTGCCAGCAGTTTTGGACAGGGCGGTGGCTACACCTTC.